The 17 T cell receptor beta chains in this list originate from one sample, sequenced in a study of blood T cell repertoires in COVID-19. The assay was immunoSEQ multiplex PCR, and TCRdb's table has in-frame clones only and misses some. Among 300,000 to 450,000 clones, roughly nine tenths were seen once, and the ten largest hold roughly 1%. Sequenced input: PBMCs or T cells enriched from blood (not recorded which). The receptors originated from a man aged 18 to 30 who had recovered from COVID-19.

This chain connects TRBV5-5 to TRBJ2-7; 11 nucleotides line up with TRBD1. Germline-derived CDR1 and CDR2 are SGHKS and YYEKEE (reference sequence). V dropped 4 bases and J dropped 5; count of bases not matched to a gene: 11. This CDR3 has 16 residues. The chain's CDR3 is CASSRTWDRGSNEQYF. CDR3 sequence (DNA): TGTGCCAGCAGCCGGACGTGGGACAGGGGGAGCAACGAGCAGTACTTC.

This clone was seen just once. This chain connects TRBV6-5 to TRBJ1-2, with D unresolved. Per germline, CDR1 MNHEY and CDR2 SVGAGI. Trimming pared 2 bases from V and 7 bases from J, leaving 8 bases between. The CDR3 is made up of 12 amino acids. The CDR3 protein is CASSYHGGGYTF. The CDR3, as DNA: TGTGCCAGCAGTTACCACGGAGGTGGCTACACCTTC.

The gene calls are TRBV7-2 and TRBJ2-7; tentatively, D is TRBD1 (7 bases). The V gene lost 4 bases and the J gene lost 1 base, with 11 bases spanning the gap. The CDR3 is 14 residues long. Germline assignment: CDR1 SGHTA and CDR2 FQGNSA. The CDR3 bases are TGTGCCAGCAGCTCCCAGGGGGGTTCCTACGAGCAGTACTTC. It translates to CASSSQGGSYEQYF.

The CDR3 DNA sequence: TGTGCCATCAGTGAGTCGAATGCAGCCTATAATTCACCCCTCCACTTT. Translated: CAISESNAAYNSPLHF. V gene TRBV10-3 combines with J gene TRBJ1-6; D remains ambiguous. The CDR3 loop spans 16 amino acids. Between the trimmed V and J ends, which lost 0 bases and 2 bases, there was a span of 8 bases. Germline V lookup: CDR1 ENHRY, CDR2 SYGVKD.

The chain employs TRBV7-9 and TRBJ1-2; 8 positions agree with TRBD1. The CDR3 sequence is 15 residues long. V was clipped by 5 bases and J by 4 bases; unmatched bases: 9. In germline, CDR1 is SEHNR, CDR2 FQNEAQ (reference sequence). This CDR3 reads CASSVPGTGVYGYTF. CDR3 nucleotides: TGTGCCAGCAGCGTGCCCGGGACAGGAGTCTATGGCTACACCTTC.

V is TRBV19 and J is TRBJ1-1; D is perhaps TRBD1 (5 bases). The CDR3 is made up of 8 amino acids. Germline V gene data show CDR1 as LNHDA and CDR2 as SQIVND (reference sequence). Trimming took 7 bases from V and 13 from J, leaving 7 bases between them. DNA of the CDR3: TGTGCCAGTATAAGGGGTTTCTTT. This encodes CASIRGFF.

The chain uses TRBV5-4 and TRBJ2-7; 12 nucleotides match TRBD1. CDR1 SGHNT and CDR2 YYREEE come from the germline V gene (reference sequence). With 4 bases clipped from V and 6 bases from J, the junction kept 5 bases outside the gene matches. This CDR3 is built from 14 residues. In DNA, the CDR3 is TGTGCCAGCAGCGAGGGACAGGGGGCGGGCGAGCAGTACTTC. Amino acid sequence: CASSEGQGAGEQYF.

V gene TRBV27 combines with J gene TRBJ2-5; D may be TRBD2 (6 bases). CDR1 is MNHEY, CDR2 SMNVEV, per germline (reference sequence). This CDR3 region has 13 residues. The V gene lost 7 bases and the J gene lost 5 bases, with 14 bases spanning the gap. CDR3 in DNA: TGTGCCAGCACAGGCCCCGGAGGGGAGACCCAGTACTTC. Its protein product is CASTGPGGETQYF.

The rearrangement uses TRBV5-1 and TRBJ2-7; D not resolved. Germline lookup yields CDR1 SGHRS and CDR2 YFSETQ. The CDR3 runs 12 residues. V was clipped by 1 base and J by 2 bases, with 4 bases between them. The CDR3 DNA reads TGCGCCAGCAGCTTGAATACCTACGAGCAGTACTTC. Its protein is CASSLNTYEQYF.

This clone has a single count. The chain employs TRBV6-5 and TRBJ2-7; the match to TRBD1 covers 7 bases. The CDR3 extends over 15 amino acids. CDR1 is MNHEY, CDR2 SVGAGI, per germline. Germline trimming cut 6 bases from V and 3 bases from J; bases unmatched to any gene: 11. This CDR3 reads CASRQGQQFYYEQYF. CDR3 nucleotides: TGTGCCAGCAGACAGGGACAGCAGTTTTACTACGAGCAGTACTTC.

Written as DNA, the CDR3 is TGTGCCAGCAGCCGCGATCTCTCGGGGGGGAAGTACTTC. Encoded protein: CASSRDLSGGKYF. The chain couples TRBV3-1 (or the pseudogene TRBV3-2) to TRBJ2-5; 8 bases match TRBD2. Germline CDR1 and CDR2: LGHDT and YNNKEL (reference sequence). V shed 4 bases, J shed 12 bases, and the junction held 10 bases outside the gene matches. The CDR3 loop spans 13 amino acids.

The gene calls are TRBV27 and TRBJ1-1; maybe TRBD1 (5 bases). Deletions cut 6 bases from V and 1 base from J, with 18 bases between. The CDR3 extends over 16 amino acids. In germline, CDR1 is MNHEY, CDR2 SMNVEV (reference sequence). The CDR3 loop reads CASSRTGSGGNTEAFF. The CDR3 bases are TGTGCCAGCAGCCGAACCGGGAGTGGGGGGAACACTGAAGCTTTCTTT.

This clone appeared once. This chain joins TRBV5-6 and TRBJ1-2, with TRBD1 as a possible D gene (6 bases). CDR1 and CDR2 (germline): SGHDT, YYEEEE. Trimming cost V 1 base and J 6 bases, with 7 bases left between them. CDR3 length: 12 amino acids. The CDR3 DNA sequence: TGTGCCAGCAGCTTGAGGGGGAATGGCTACACCTTC. Its translation is CASSLRGNGYTF.

The CDR3 nucleotides read TGTGCCAGCGGGGCAGGGGGACTTTACGAGCAGTACTTC. This gives the protein CASGAGGLYEQYF. This sequence joins TRBV12-3 or TRBV12-4 and TRBJ2-7, with D maybe TRBD1 (7 bases). The CDR3 spans 13 residues. The V gene lost 8 bases and the J gene lost 4 bases, with 15 bases spanning the gap.

The V and J genes are TRBV5-5 and TRBJ2-7, with unresolved D. Trimming stripped 4 bases from V and 0 bases from J, with 11 bases between. The CDR3 is 14 amino acids. Germline V lookup: CDR1 SGHKS, CDR2 YYEKEE (reference sequence). CDR3 bases: TGTGCCAGCAGCGTGGAGTCGAGCTCCTACGAGCAGTACTTC. This encodes CASSVESSSYEQYF.

The genes are TRBV18 and TRBJ1-6, with D possibly TRBD1 on 6 matching bases. Germline V gene sequence: CDR1 KGHSH, CDR2 LQKENI. The length of the CDR3 is 14 residues. Trimming left V 6 bases short and J 7 bases short, with 13 bases between. The CDR3: CASSPSQGNSPLHF. In DNA, the CDR3 is TGTGCCAGCTCCCCGTCCCAGGGGAATTCACCCCTCCACTTT.

This clone has just one count. The chain couples TRBV7-2 to TRBJ1-4; 9 bases agree with TRBD1. The germline V gene has CDR1 SGHTA and CDR2 FQGNSA. This CDR3 comprises 18 residues. The V gene end was trimmed by 3 bases and the J gene end by 8 bases; junction bases not matched to a gene: 16. CDR3: CASSLELIRDRVGEKLFF. The CDR3 region has the DNA TGTGCCAGCAGCTTGGAACTAATCCGGGACAGGGTAGGGGAAAAACTGTTTTTT.